The text below deals with one TCR beta chain. The antigen this receptor binds is unknown. Base qualities were left out, and no much larger clone turns up one base away. PBMCs were isolated by Ficoll-Paque density gradient centrifugation. This sample was taken from a study of T-cell memory formation after mild COVID-19 (dated by TCRdb to 2020 to 2022). About the investigation overall: Most TCR sequence clusters were specific to one of the two donors. In a couple of donors, T-cell clones that expanded and contracted after mild COVID-19 were tracked by sequencing TCRalpha and TCRbeta repertoires over time. The cohort was made up of two young adult volunteers, one female and one male, who were previously healthy. Findings and caveats that apply to the study as a whole: Some responding clones were detected in pre-infection memory, which suggested that pre-existing cross-reactive memory T cells had joined the SARS-CoV-2 response. Contracting CD4+ clones turned up mainly in the CM and EM memory subsets, whereas EMRA was where CD8+ clones were enriched. SARS-CoV-2 specificity was not confirmed for the second-wave clones peaking on day 37. Clones contracting from day 15 to 85 had balanced CD4/CD8 phenotypes, while a second wave expanding from day 15 to 37 was biased towards CD4+. Only a couple of mild cases were covered in the study, and larger cohorts including severe cases with pre-infection samples were considered necessary.

The run used an Illumina NovaSeq 6000. Using 5'RACE with constant-segment primers, TCRalpha and TCRbeta cDNA libraries were constructed, with sample barcodes and unique molecular identifiers added in the process. Trizol reagent was used to extract RNA from every sample. Amplification of the libraries took two PCR steps, and the second step added a second sample barcode plus Illumina TruSeq adapters. Sequencing of libraries was performed on an Illumina NovaSeq with 2 x 150 bp paired-end reads. Under the source paper's analysis protocol: With migec v1.2.7, reads were demultiplexed and then collapsed into UMI-guided consensus sequences. With mixcr v2.1.11, UMI consensuses were aligned to TRA and TRB V and J templates and assembled into clonotypes. Expanded or contracted clonotypes were those called significant by both edgeR and NoisET, with noise models trained on biological replicates. For edgeR calls, the thresholds were a false discovery rate-adjusted p below 0.01 and a log2 fold-change of 1. As an exploratory analysis of dynamics, PCA with hierarchical clustering was applied to max-normalized trajectories of the 1000 most abundant clonotypes. Separately sequenced CD4+ and CD8+ repertoires were used to assign a CD4 or CD8 phenotype to each responding clone. TCRdb itself trimmed the public reads at Q25 with fastp, ran MiXCR and retained productive beta chains. All rows with the same CDR3 protein become a single entry with the most common DNA and genes. What appears here as the V and J calls and clone size reflects TCRdb's work, not the paper's. The sample includes about 560,000 distinct CDR3 sequences, with 17% observed a single time. Of the sample, about 8.1% is held by the ten largest clones.

Sequencing used PBMCs or a T cell subset sorted from them (not recorded which). The sequence derives from an adult woman who had mild COVID-19 (a few samples of this study predate the infection). The sample titles of this study are shuffled in the database, so cell type and time point are left out; the donor was told from shared clones.

The CDR3 loop reads CASSLSDRAILGYGYTF. The DNA sequence is TGTGCCAGCAGTTTATCGGACAGGGCGATTCTGGGCTATGGCTACACCTTC. This chain is built from TRBV12-3 or TRBV12-4 and TRBJ1-2; the junction holds 8 bases that match TRBD1. Counted from cysteine to phenylalanine, this CDR3 has 17 amino acids. The retained sequence is limited to the CDR3, 51 bases, with the frame set at the first base. For this chain, trimming is 2 bases at the V end and 4 bases at the J end, and the number of junction bases without a gene match is 12.